Below, one T cell receptor beta chain is given with its context. The repertoire was sequenced with immunoSEQ multiplex PCR; TCRdb's copy has only in-frame clones and lacks some. Of 200,000 or so clones listed, 75% to 90% are singletons. This CDR3 is 14 amino acids long. Between the trimmed V and J ends, which lost 3 bases and 5 bases, there was a span of 16 bases. Germline CDR1 and CDR2: SQVTM and ANQGSEA. This specimen comes from a study of T cell responses to AZD1222 COVID-19 vaccine. J is TRBJ2-5 and V is TRBV29-1; D uncertain. Specimen: peripheral blood, collected on day 0 of AZD1222 vaccination. The sequence was collected from an adult in good health. In DNA form, the CDR3 reads TGCAGCGTTGACGGGTTGGCCCATGGGGAGACCCAGTACTTC. Protein product: CSVDGLAHGETQYF. The entire variable domain, with the rest obtained from reference TRBV29-1 and TRBJ2-5, is as follows: SAVISQKPSRDICQRGTSLTIQCQVDSQVTMMFWYRQQPGQSLTLIATANQGSEATYESGFVIDKFPISRPNLTFSTLTVSNMSPEDSSIYLCSVDGLAHGETQYFGPGTRLLVL.